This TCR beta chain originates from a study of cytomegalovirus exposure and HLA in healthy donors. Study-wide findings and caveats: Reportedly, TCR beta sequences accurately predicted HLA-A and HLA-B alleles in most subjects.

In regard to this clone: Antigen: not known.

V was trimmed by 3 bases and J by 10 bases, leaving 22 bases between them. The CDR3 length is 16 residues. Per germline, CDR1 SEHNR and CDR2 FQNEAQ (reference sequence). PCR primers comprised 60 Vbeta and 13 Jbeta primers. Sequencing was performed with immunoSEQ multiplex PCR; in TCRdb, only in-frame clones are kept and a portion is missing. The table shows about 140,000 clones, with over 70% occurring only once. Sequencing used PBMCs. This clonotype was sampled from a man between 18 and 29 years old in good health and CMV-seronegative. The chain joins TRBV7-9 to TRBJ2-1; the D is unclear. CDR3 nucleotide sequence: TGTGCCAGCAGCTTGCACTCGACCCGTTTCTTGAGGGAGCAGTTCTTC. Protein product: CASSLHSTRFLREQFF.